This T cell receptor (beta chain) emerged from a study of CD8 T cells in Susac syndrome. A remark on this clonotype: Its antigen remains unknown.

RNA in amounts of roughly 0.5 to 1 ug was reverse transcribed with random hexamers. Amplification of TCR beta CDR3 spanned 54 Vbeta and 13 Jbeta via immunoSEQ multiplex PCR. TCRdb recomputed calls from the immunoSEQ multiplex PCR reads with MiXCR, one row per CDR3 protein. The data contain more than 70,000 distinct CDR3 sequences, about 93% of them singletons. Points from the study as a whole: As the study acknowledged, the number of individuals who were part of its TCR sequencing and HLA analysis was relatively small.

Trimming at V came to 2 bases and at J to 9 bases, leaving 1 base not matched to a gene. This CDR3 is 11 amino acids long. The germline V gene has CDR1 DFQATT and CDR2 SNEGSKA (reference sequence). The origin of this receptor is a human donor in good health. The sample comprised CD8+ T cells from PBMCs. The chain is built from TRBV20-1 and TRBJ2-1; 7 nucleotides align to TRBD2. CDR3 region: CSARWGGEQFF. The CDR3 bases are TGCAGTGCTAGATGGGGGGGTGAGCAGTTCTTC.